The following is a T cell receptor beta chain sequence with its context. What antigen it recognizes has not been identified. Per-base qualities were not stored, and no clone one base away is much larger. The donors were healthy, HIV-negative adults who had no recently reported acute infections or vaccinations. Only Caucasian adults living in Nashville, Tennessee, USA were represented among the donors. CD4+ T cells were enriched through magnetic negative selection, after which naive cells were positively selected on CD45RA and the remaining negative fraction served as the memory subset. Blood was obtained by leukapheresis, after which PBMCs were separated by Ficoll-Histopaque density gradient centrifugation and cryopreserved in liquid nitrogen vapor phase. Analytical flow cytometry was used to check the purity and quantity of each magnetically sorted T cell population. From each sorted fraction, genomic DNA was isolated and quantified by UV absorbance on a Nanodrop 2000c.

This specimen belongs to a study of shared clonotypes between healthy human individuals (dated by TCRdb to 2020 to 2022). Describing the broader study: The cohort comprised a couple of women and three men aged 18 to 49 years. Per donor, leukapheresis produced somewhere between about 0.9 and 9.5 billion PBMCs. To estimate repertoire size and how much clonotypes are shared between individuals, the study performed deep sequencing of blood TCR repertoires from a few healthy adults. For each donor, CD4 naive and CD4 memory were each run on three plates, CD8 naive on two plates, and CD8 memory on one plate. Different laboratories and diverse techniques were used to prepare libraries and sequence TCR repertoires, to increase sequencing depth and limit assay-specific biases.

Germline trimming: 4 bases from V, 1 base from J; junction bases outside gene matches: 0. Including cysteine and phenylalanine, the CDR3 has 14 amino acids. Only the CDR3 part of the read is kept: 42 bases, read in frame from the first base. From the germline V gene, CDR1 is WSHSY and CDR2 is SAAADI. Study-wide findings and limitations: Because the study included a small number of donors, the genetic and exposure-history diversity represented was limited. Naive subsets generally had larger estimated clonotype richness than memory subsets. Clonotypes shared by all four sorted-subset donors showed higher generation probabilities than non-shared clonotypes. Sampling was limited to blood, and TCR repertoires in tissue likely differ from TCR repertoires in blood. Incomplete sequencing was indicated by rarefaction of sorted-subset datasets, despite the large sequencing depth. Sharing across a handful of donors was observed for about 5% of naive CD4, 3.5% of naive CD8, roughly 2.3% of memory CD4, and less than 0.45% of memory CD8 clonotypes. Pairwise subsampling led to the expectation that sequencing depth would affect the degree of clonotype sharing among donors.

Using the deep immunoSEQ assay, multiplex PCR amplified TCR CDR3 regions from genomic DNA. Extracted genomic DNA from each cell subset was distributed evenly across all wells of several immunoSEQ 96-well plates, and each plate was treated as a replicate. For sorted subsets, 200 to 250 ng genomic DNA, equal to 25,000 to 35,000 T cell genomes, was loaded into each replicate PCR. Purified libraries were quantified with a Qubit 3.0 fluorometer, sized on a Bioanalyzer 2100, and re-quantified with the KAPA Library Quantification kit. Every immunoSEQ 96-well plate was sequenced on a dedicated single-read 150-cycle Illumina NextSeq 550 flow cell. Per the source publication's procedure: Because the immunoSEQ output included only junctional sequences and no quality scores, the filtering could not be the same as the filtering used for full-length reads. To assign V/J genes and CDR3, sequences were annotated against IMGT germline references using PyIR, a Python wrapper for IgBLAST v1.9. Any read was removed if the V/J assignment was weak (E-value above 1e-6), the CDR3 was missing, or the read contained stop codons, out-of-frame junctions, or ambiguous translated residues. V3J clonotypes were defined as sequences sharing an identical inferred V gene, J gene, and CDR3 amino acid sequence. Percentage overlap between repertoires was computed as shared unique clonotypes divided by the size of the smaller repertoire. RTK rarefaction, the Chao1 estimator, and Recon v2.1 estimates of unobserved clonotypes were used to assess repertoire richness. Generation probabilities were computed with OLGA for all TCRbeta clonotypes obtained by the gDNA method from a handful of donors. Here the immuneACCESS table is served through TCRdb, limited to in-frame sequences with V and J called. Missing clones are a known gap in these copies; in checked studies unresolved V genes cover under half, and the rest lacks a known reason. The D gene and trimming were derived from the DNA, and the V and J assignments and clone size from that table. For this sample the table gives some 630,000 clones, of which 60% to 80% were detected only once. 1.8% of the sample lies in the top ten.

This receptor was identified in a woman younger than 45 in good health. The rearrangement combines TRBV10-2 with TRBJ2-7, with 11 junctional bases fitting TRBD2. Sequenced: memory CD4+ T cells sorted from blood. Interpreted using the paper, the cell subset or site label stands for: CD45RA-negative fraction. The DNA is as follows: TGCGCCAGCAGTGGGACTAGCGGGTCCTACGAGCAGTACTTC. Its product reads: CASSGTSGSYEQYF.